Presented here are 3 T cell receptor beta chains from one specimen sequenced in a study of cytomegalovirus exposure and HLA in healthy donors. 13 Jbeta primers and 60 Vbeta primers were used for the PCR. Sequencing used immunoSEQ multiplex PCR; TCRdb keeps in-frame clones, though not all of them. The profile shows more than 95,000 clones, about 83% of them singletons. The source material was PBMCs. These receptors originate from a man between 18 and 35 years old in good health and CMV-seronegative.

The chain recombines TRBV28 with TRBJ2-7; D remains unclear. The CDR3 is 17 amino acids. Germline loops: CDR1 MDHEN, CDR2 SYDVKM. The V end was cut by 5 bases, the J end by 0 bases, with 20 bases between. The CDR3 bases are TGTGCCAGCAGTCTGAATAGAGCATCCAGGATCTCCTACGAGCAGTACTTC. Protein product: CASSLNRASRISYEQYF.

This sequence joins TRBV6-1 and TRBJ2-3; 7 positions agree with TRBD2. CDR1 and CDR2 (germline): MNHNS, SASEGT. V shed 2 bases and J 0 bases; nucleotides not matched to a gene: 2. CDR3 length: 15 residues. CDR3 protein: CASSELAASTDTQYF. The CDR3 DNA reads TGTGCCAGCAGTGAACTAGCGGCGAGCACAGATACGCAGTATTTT.

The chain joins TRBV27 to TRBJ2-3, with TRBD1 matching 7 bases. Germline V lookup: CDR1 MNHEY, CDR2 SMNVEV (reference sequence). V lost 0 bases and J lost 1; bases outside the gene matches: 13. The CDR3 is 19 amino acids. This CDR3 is CASSLSEPTGWLGTDTQYF. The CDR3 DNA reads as TGTGCCAGCAGTTTATCCGAGCCGACAGGGTGGTTGGGCACAGATACGCAGTATTTT.